This T cell receptor (beta chain) was found in a study of CDR3 diversity in severe acne. TCRdb processed the PCR reads anew with MiXCR; each CDR3 protein has one entry. The profile covers 84,000 or so distinct CDR3 sequences, with about 50% appearing a single time and roughly a tenth taken by the ten largest. This clonotype was counted a few times. Germline CDR1 and CDR2: MNHEY and SVGAGI. This CDR3 is 12 amino acids long. The V end was cut by 8 bases, the J end by 8 bases, with 12 bases between. The source of this sequence is a male donor in good health, serving as a control. Sequences were obtained from blood. This rearrangement joins TRBV6-5 to TRBJ1-4; D remains unclear. The CDR3 is CASGKSREKLFF. DNA of the CDR3: TGTGCCAGCGGCAAATCACGGGAAAAACTGTTTTTT.